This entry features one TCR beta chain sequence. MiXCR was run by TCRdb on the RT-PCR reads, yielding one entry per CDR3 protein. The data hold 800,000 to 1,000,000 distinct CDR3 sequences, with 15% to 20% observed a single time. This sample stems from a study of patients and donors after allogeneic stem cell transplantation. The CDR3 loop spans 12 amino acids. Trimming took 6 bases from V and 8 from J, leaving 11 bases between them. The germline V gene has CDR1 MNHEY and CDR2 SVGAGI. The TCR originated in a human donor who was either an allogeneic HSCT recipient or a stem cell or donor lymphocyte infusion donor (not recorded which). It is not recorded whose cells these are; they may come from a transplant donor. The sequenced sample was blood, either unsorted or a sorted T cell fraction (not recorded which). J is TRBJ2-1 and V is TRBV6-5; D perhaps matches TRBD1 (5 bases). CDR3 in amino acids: CASRTTVDEQFF. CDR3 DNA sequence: TGTGCCAGCAGAACGACAGTTGATGAGCAGTTCTTC.